Following are 30 T cell receptor beta chains from one sample sequenced in a study of T cells after yellow fever vaccination. TCRdb redid the calling of the 5' RACE reads with MiXCR, one entry per CDR3 protein. The sample carries some 130,000 distinct CDR3 sequences, about 7% recorded once. This material consisted of CD4+ T cells sorted from PBMCs, taken 10 days after the yellow fever booster vaccination. The receptor set was obtained from a man aged 25 to 40 who received the YFV17D yellow fever vaccine.

This clonotype was seen more than once but under ten times. The chain combines TRBV7-2 with TRBJ2-7, with D maybe TRBD2 (5 bases). Germline V gene lookup returns CDR1 SGHTA and CDR2 FQGNSA. V gave up 5 bases and J gave up 7 bases, with 18 bases separating them. This CDR3 is built from 14 residues. CDR3 bases: TGTGCCAGCAGCCCCCGGGGAGCGTCCTGGGAGCAGTACTTC. Translation: CASSPRGASWEQYF.

There are many counts of this clonotype. The chain joins TRBV10-3 to TRBJ2-7; perhaps TRBD1 as D (6 bases). Germline CDR1 and CDR2: ENHRY and SYGVKD. Trimming removed 4 bases at V and 2 bases at J, with 12 bases between. The CDR3 runs to 14 residues. The CDR3 nucleotides read TGTGCCATCAGTGCTGGAGACAGGACCTACGAGCAGTACTTC. Translation gives CAISAGDRTYEQYF.

This clonotype appeared many times. The chain employs TRBV5-1 and TRBJ2-4, with 8 positions matching TRBD1. The junction had 14 bases not matched to a gene; V was cut back by 4 bases and J by 8 bases. Germline values: CDR1 SGHRS, CDR2 YFSETQ. CDR3 size: 16 residues. CDR3 in amino acids: CASSRELGQGEDIQYF. For the CDR3, the DNA is TGCGCCAGCAGCCGGGAATTAGGACAGGGTGAGGACATTCAGTACTTC.

This clonotype has at least ten counts. DNA for the CDR3: TGCAGCCTCTCGTCGGGACAGGGCTCCTACAATGAGCAGTTCTTC. This encodes CSLSSGQGSYNEQFF. J is TRBJ2-1 and V is TRBV29-1; 9 nucleotides match TRBD1. This CDR3 comprises 15 residues. V lost 8 bases to trimming and J lost 0 bases; unmatched junction nucleotides: 8. Germline lookup yields CDR1 SQVTM and CDR2 ANQGSEA.

At least ten counts were recorded for this clonotype. DNA of the CDR3: TGTGCCAGCAATTCTGACGGAAACAATGAGCAGTTCTTC. This sequence encodes CASNSDGNNEQFF. The gene calls are TRBV2 and TRBJ2-1; no reliable D call. V lost 7 bases and J 5 bases, leaving 12 bases between the germline ends. This CDR3 comprises 13 residues. CDR1 is SNHLY and CDR2 is FYNNEI in the germline V gene.

The J gene is TRBJ1-2, the V gene TRBV20-1; D uncertain. The germline gives CDR1 DFQATT, CDR2 SNEGSKA (reference sequence). This CDR3 has 17 amino acids. DNA for the CDR3: TGCTGCGCTAGAGATCAATCCGGGGTCTTCTTTAACTATGGCTACACCTTC. Its translation is CCARDQSGVFFNYGYTF.

The sample holds many counts of this clonotype. J is TRBJ2-1 and V is TRBV7-8; no clear D. Trimming stripped 2 bases from V and 10 bases from J, with 12 bases between. This CDR3 contains 13 residues. In germline, CDR1 is SGHVS, CDR2 FQNEAQ. CDR3 sequence reads: CASSLLGWREQFF. The CDR3 nucleotides are TGTGCCAGCAGCTTATTAGGTTGGCGGGAGCAGTTCTTC.

This clonotype was observed many times. The chain has TRBV6-1 and TRBJ1-1; D remains unclear. Trimming removed 5 bases from V and 1 base from J, with 14 bases in between. The CDR3 is 15 amino acids. Germline loops: CDR1 MNHNS, CDR2 SASEGT. CDR3 sequence: CASSKTPAGNTEAFF. In DNA, the CDR3 is TGTGCCAGCAGTAAAACCCCGGCCGGGAACACTGAAGCTTTCTTT.

This clonotype was counted ten times or more. The rearrangement links TRBV7-2 to TRBJ2-5; tentative D call: TRBD2 (5 bases). Per the germline V gene, CDR1 is SGHTA and CDR2 is FQGNSA. The CDR3 is made up of 13 amino acids. Trimming shortened V by 5 bases and J by 2 bases, and 9 bases separated the two germline ends. CDR3 sequence: CASSRTFQETQYF. CDR3 sequence (DNA): TGTGCCAGCAGCCGGACTTTTCAAGAGACCCAGTACTTC.

This clonotype was counted ten times or more. V is TRBV5-1 and J is TRBJ2-7; maybe TRBD2 (5 bases). Germline V gene sequence: CDR1 SGHRS, CDR2 YFSETQ. The length of the CDR3 is 13 residues. Trimming shortened V by 0 bases and J by 7 bases, and 11 bases separated the two germline ends. The CDR3 DNA reads TGCGCCAGCAGCTTGGCCTATGGGGAGGAGCAGTACTTC. Protein: CASSLAYGEEQYF.

This clonotype was detected ten times or more. The chain employs TRBV12-3 or TRBV12-4 and TRBJ2-3, with D perhaps being TRBD1 or TRBD2 (5 bases each). V was cut by 6 bases and J by 5 bases, with 15 bases left in between. The CDR3 contains 14 residues. The CDR3 DNA reads as TGTGCCAGCAGGGTCTGGGGGTGGGGAGATACGCAGTATTTT. This translates into CASRVWGWGDTQYF.

This clonotype was seen at least ten times. This sequence joins TRBV7-2 and TRBJ2-7; the D call may be TRBD1 or TRBD2 (5 bases each). Trimming took off 7 bases at V and 3 bases at J, with 16 bases between the two ends. Per germline, CDR1 SGHTA and CDR2 FQGNSA. The CDR3 runs to 14 residues. The CDR3 DNA reads as TGTGCCAGCACCCAGTGGGGGTCCTACTACGAGCAGTACTTC. It specifies CASTQWGSYYEQYF.

This chain joins TRBV6-1 and TRBJ1-1; D not certain. Germline CDR1 reads MNHNS; CDR2 reads SASEGT. V lost 4 bases and J lost 4, with 13 bases in between. The CDR3 has 14 amino acids. In nucleotides, the CDR3 is TGTGCCAGCAGTGCTTTTTCGGGCGCCACTGAAGCTTTCTTT. This translates into CASSAFSGATEAFF.

The table lists this clonotype with a few counts. The junction differs from germline at one of its ends, possibly a read error. This chain joins TRBV20-1 and TRBJ2-3, with 8 bases fitting TRBD1. The length of the CDR3 is 16 residues. Per germline, CDR1 DFQATT and CDR2 SNEGSKA (reference sequence). The CDR3 reads CCASPWDRTNTDTQYF. CDR3 coding DNA: TGCTGTGCTAGCCCTTGGGACAGGACCAACACAGATACGCAGTATTTT.

The table lists this clonotype with many counts. The chain recombines TRBV24-1 with TRBJ2-6; 12 bases are a match to TRBD1. The germline gives CDR1 KGHDR, CDR2 SFDVKD. The V gene end was trimmed by 9 bases and the J gene end by 0 bases; junction bases not matched to a gene: 5. The length of the CDR3 is 17 residues. This CDR3 reads CATVGQGALSGANVLTF. CDR3 nucleotide sequence: TGTGCCACCGTGGGACAGGGGGCCCTCTCTGGGGCCAACGTCCTGACTTTC.

This clonotype occurred a few times. V and J are TRBV27 and TRBJ1-2; D remains ambiguous. Germline CDR1 reads MNHEY; CDR2 reads SMNVEV (reference sequence). Trimming took 5 bases from V and 5 from J, leaving 12 bases between them. The CDR3 totals 13 residues. The CDR3 DNA reads as TGTGCCAGCAGTCCCCGACCCACTTATGGCTACACCTTC. This encodes CASSPRPTYGYTF.

Ten or more counts support this clonotype. The chain combines TRBV5-1 with TRBJ2-5; D is unresolved. The CDR3 is 12 residues long. Germline V gene sequence: CDR1 SGHRS, CDR2 YFSETQ. The V and J ends lost 5 bases and 2 bases respectively, with 7 bases between them. The CDR3 DNA is TGCGCCAGCAGAGCTAATCAAGAGACCCAGTACTTC. Protein: CASRANQETQYF.

This clonotype occurred many times. The V call is TRBV7-2, the J call TRBJ2-1; 11 bases are a match to TRBD2. Per germline, CDR1 SGHTA and CDR2 FQGNSA. V shed 7 bases and J 7 bases; nucleotides not matched to a gene: 9. The length of the CDR3 is 15 residues. The CDR3 DNA sequence: TGTGCCAGCATTAGATCTAGCGGGAGGACTAATGAGCAGTTCTTC. Protein: CASIRSSGRTNEQFF.

This clonotype was seen ten or more times. The chain combines TRBV7-2 with TRBJ2-3; 9 nucleotides agree with TRBD2. This CDR3 is built from 16 residues. V shed 1 base, J shed 5 bases, and the junction held 7 bases outside the gene matches. Germline loops: CDR1 SGHTA, CDR2 FQGNSA. CDR3 region: CASSLGLAGLRDTQYF. The CDR3 DNA reads as TGTGCCAGCAGCTTAGGGCTAGCGGGGCTGAGAGATACGCAGTATTTT. Full variable domain (missing parts from reference TRBV7-2 and TRBJ2-3): GAGVSQSPSNKVTEKGKDVELRCDPISGHTALYWYRQSLGQGLEFLIYFQGNSAPDKSGLPSDRFSAERTGGSVSTLTIQRTQQEDSAVYLCASSLGLAGLRDTQYFGPGTRLTVL.

This clonotype was seen a few times. This chain connects TRBV20-1 to TRBJ1-6; no clear D gene. Deletions cut 2 bases from V and 2 bases from J, with 7 bases between. This CDR3 has 14 amino acids. Germline V gene data show CDR1 as DFQATT and CDR2 as SNEGSKA (reference sequence). For the CDR3, the DNA is TGCAGTGCTAGAAGCTCGGCCTATAATTCACCCCTCCACTTT. Its translation is CSARSSAYNSPLHF.

A few counts support this clonotype. The V gene is TRBV5-6, the J gene TRBJ2-7; D unclear. Trimming pared 4 bases from V and 0 bases from J, leaving 11 bases between. The CDR3 contains 14 residues. Germline-derived CDR1 and CDR2 are SGHDT and YYEEEE. CDR3 nucleotides: TGTGCCAGCAGCCACGTCCGGAGCTCCTACGAGCAGTACTTC. Its translation: CASSHVRSSYEQYF.

V usage is TRBV20-1 and J usage is TRBJ2-2; TRBD2 might be the D (6 bases). CDR1 is DFQATT, CDR2 SNEGSKA, per germline (reference sequence). Trimming cost V 1 base and J 1 base, with 7 bases left between them. CDR3 length: 14 residues. This chain's CDR3 is CSARGLGNTGELFF. Written as DNA, the CDR3 is TGCAGTGCTAGAGGACTAGGGAACACCGGGGAGCTGTTTTTT.

This clonotype was recorded many times. J is TRBJ2-3 and V is TRBV7-9, with a possible D match to TRBD2 (6 bases). In germline, CDR1 is SEHNR, CDR2 FQNEAQ (reference sequence). V dropped 6 bases and J dropped 8 bases, with 18 bases sitting between them. The CDR3 loop spans 14 amino acids. The CDR3 is CASRPGSTSVTQYF. The CDR3 bases are TGTGCCAGCAGGCCCGGGAGCACATCGGTTACGCAGTATTTT.

This clonotype has a count of ten or more. The genes are TRBV28 and TRBJ2-7, with 8 nucleotides matching TRBD2. Germline V lookup: CDR1 MDHEN, CDR2 SYDVKM. CDR3 length: 14 amino acids. J was trimmed by 6 bases and V by 6 bases; bases with no gene match: 10. In nucleotides, the CDR3 is TGTGCCAGCAGGCCGGGGGGGACTTTGACCGAGCAGTACTTC. This translates into CASRPGGTLTEQYF.

The rearrangement uses TRBV5-6 and TRBJ2-7, with a possible D match to TRBD2 (5 bases). The CDR3 is made up of 13 amino acids. Trimming cost V 3 bases and J 6 bases, with 13 bases left between them. Germline CDR1 is SGHDT and CDR2 is YYEEEE. CDR3 sequence (DNA): TGTGCCAGCAGCTCGTACCGGGCGGGCGAGCAGTACTTC. The encoded protein is CASSSYRAGEQYF.

There are many counts of this clonotype. The chain is built from TRBV9 and TRBJ2-1; 8 bases agree with TRBD1. Germline V gene data show CDR1 as SGDLS and CDR2 as YYNGEE. The CDR3 covers 14 residues. V shed 4 bases, J shed 10 bases, and the junction held 10 bases outside the gene matches. The CDR3 DNA follows: TGTGCCAGCAGCTCCCGTCAGGGGGCGGGCGAGCAGTTCTTC. Protein product: CASSSRQGAGEQFF.

This clonotype has at least ten counts. The chain carries TRBV5-6 and TRBJ1-1; possible D gene TRBD1, 5 bases. The V end was cut by 1 base, the J end by 2 bases, with 15 bases between. The germline V gene encodes CDR1 SGHDT and CDR2 YYEEEE. The CDR3 is 16 amino acids. The CDR3, as DNA: TGTGCCAGCAGCTTGTACACGACAGCCGGAAACACTGAAGCTTTCTTT. Its translation is CASSLYTTAGNTEAFF.

V and J are TRBV14 and TRBJ2-1; D may be TRBD2 (6 bases). The CDR3 extends over 14 amino acids. V lost 3 bases, J lost 8 bases, and 14 bases lay in between. Germline-derived CDR1 and CDR2 are SGHDN and FVKESK. The chain's CDR3 is CASSQVAASDEQFF. CDR3 DNA: TGTGCCAGCAGCCAGGTAGCGGCTAGTGATGAGCAGTTCTTC.

This clonotype showed up many times. This chain joins TRBV5-1 and TRBJ2-5; D uncertain. CDR3 length: 14 residues. Germline values: CDR1 SGHRS, CDR2 YFSETQ. The V and J ends lost 4 bases and 2 bases respectively, with 12 bases between them. The CDR3 nucleotides are TGCGCCAGCAGCCGATGGTCGATTCAAGAGACCCAGTACTTC. Amino acid sequence: CASSRWSIQETQYF.

At least ten counts were recorded for this clonotype. The chain links TRBV20-1 to TRBJ2-7; possible D gene TRBD2, 5 bases. Germline-derived CDR1 and CDR2 are DFQATT and SNEGSKA (reference sequence). The V end lost 6 bases, the J end lost 12 bases, and 18 bases lay between the germline ends. The CDR3 extends over 11 amino acids. CDR3 nucleotides: TGCAGTGCCGGGGAATTGGTCGAGTCGTACTTC. Its protein product is CSAGELVESYF.